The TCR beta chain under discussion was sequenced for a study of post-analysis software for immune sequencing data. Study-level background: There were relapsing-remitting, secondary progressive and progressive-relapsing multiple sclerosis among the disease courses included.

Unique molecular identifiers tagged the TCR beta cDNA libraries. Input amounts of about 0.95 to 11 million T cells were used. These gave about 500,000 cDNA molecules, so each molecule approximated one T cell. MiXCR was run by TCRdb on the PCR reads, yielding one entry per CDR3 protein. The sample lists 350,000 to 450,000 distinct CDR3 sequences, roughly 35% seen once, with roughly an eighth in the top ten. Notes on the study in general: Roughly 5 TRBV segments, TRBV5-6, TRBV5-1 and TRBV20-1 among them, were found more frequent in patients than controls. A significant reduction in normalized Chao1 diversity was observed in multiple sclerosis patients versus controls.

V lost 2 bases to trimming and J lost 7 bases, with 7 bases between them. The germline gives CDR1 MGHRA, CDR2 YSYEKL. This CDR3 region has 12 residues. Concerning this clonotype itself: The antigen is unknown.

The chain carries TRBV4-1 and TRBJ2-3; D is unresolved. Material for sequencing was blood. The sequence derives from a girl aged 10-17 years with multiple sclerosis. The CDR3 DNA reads TGCGCCAGCAGCCAACTGGGGTATACGCAGTATTTT. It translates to CASSQLGYTQYF.